This T cell receptor (beta chain) was sequenced for a study of blood T cell repertoires in COVID-19. About the study: COVID-19 samples from acute and convalescent phases originated in the United States, Italy and Spain. Nucleic acid was either cDNA or gDNA, and it came from T cells, B-cell-depleted T cells, or PBMCs.

Per the study methods: From reference gene primer amplification, estimates of nucleated cell counts were derived. Measured with immunoSEQ multiplex PCR; TCRdb has only the in-frame clones, and not every one. The DNA was the basis for D and trimming; V, J and clone size are from that table. There are roughly 340,000 clones in the sample; about nine tenths occur only once, and around 6.6% lies in the top ten. This CDR3 spans 13 amino acids. The source of this sequence is a woman aged 70-85 years with COVID-19, enrolled during active disease. Sequenced: peripheral blood. This rearrangement joins TRBV21-1 to TRBJ1-3; the table's D call, TRBD1, has no DNA check behind it. TRBV21-1 is listed as a pseudogene. The CDR3 reads CASNDRVKNTIYF. DNA of the CDR3: TGTGCCAGCAACGACAGGGTTAAAAACACCATATATTTT.